A selection of T cell receptor beta chains follows, all from one sample in a study of shared clonotypes between healthy human individuals. The table came from immunoSEQ multiplex PCR; TCRdb's copy has only in-frame clones and leaves some out. This table has 2 million or so clones, about 95% appearing once. Sequencing used naive CD8+ T cells sorted from blood. The receptor source for this set is a man between 18 and 35 years old in good health. The CDR3 runs from the conserved cysteine through the conserved F or W. Each record gives: V gene, J gene, CDR3 protein.

TRBV5-6,TRBJ1-1,CASSLGPRESSEAFF
TRBV30,TRBJ1-3,CAWSVGNSGNTIYF
TRBV7-8,TRBJ1-2,CASTRGSGYTF
TRBV7-9,TRBJ2-7,CASSLGANYEQYF
TRBV9,TRBJ1-2,CASSAYLSGTGVGYTF
TRBV6-5,TRBJ2-1,CASSSPDDPPGNEQFF
TRBV9,TRBJ2-7,CASSGRTDAYEQYF
TRBV11-2,TRBJ2-5,CASSLLLAAGGQETQYF
TRBV6-5,TRBJ2-2,CASSYGAGELFF
TRBV9,TRBJ2-7,CASSVGTGDVEQYF
TRBV27,TRBJ1-5,CATGRTGSNQPQHF
TRBV30,TRBJ1-5,CAWSVDQESNQPQHF
TRBV19,TRBJ1-5,CASSIDPTYSNQPQHF
TRBV11-2,TRBJ1-5,CASSLGYSNQPQHF
TRBV28,TRBJ1-3,CASSFGSSSGNTIYF
TRBV13,TRBJ1-2,CASSSWDSSYGYTF
TRBV27,TRBJ2-3,CASSPLWVAGPDTQYF
TRBV9,TRBJ1-4,CASSGEGGVREKLFF
TRBV6-5,TRBJ1-5,CASSTGTDSNQPQHF
TRBV11-3,TRBJ2-3,CASSPRTGTDTQYF
TRBV7-9,TRBJ2-1,CASSVRSYNEQFF
TRBV6-5,TRBJ2-7,CASRTGYEQYF
TRBV21-1,TRBJ2-1,CASSKALGLAGSAYNEQFF
TRBV29-1,TRBJ2-1,CSVEANSNEQFF
TRBV9,TRBJ1-6,CASSATKGPTNSPLHF
TRBV18,TRBJ1-1,CASSNRNTEAFF
TRBV28,TRBJ2-7,CASSLDRGLYEQYF
TRBV13,TRBJ2-1,CASSLWSSGRMNEQFF
TRBV9,TRBJ2-7,CASSEGDRNYEQYF
TRBV28,TRBJ1-5,CASSLWAPGGGYSNQPQHF
TRBV6-1,TRBJ2-7,CASRAGNYEQYF
TRBV29-1,TRBJ2-4,CSAVGANIQYF
TRBV9,TRBJ2-7,CASSPRQGSYEQYF
TRBV7-9,TRBJ1-6,CASSQQGMVDNSPLHF
TRBV6-5,TRBJ2-3,CASSSDRRASTDTQYF
TRBV15,TRBJ2-1,CATSSERGQDEQFF
TRBV28,TRBJ2-7,CASSFPGQGVDEQYF
TRBV6-5,TRBJ1-2,CASSPRPIDGYTF
TRBV5-8,TRBJ2-7,CASSFIDTYYEQYF
TRBV6-5,TRBJ1-2,CASSYGEGLNYGYTF
TRBV27,TRBJ1-1,CASSLSGGLVEAFF
TRBV10-3,TRBJ2-7,CAISEGASYEQYF
TRBV27,TRBJ2-7,CASSSLAGGPLEQYF
TRBV7-9,TRBJ2-1,CASSLDGYNEQFF
TRBV7-8,TRBJ2-2,CASSPGGLRELFF